This TCR beta chain was retrieved from a study of T cells in localized non-small cell lung cancer. Germline assignment: CDR1 GTSNPN and CDR2 SVGIG (reference sequence). This CDR3 spans 17 amino acids. The ends lost 2 bases at V and 3 bases at J; junction bases unmatched: 14. Here immunoSEQ multiplex PCR was the method, and the copy in TCRdb shows in-frame clones only, minus some. The sample includes approximately 76,000 clones, 80% of them seen just once. This TCR was recovered from a female donor at least 60 years old with stage I lung adenocarcinoma. The J gene is TRBJ1-2, the V gene TRBV30; 8 nucleotides align to TRBD1. The sample consisted of peripheral blood, taken before any cancer treatment. CDR3 loop: CAWSPLGAQGAHYGYTF. The CDR3 DNA reads TGTGCCTGGAGTCCGTTAGGTGCCCAGGGGGCCCACTATGGCTACACCTTC.